The 9 T cell receptor beta chains listed next were all sequenced from one sample in a study of T cells in Graves' hyperthyroidism and ophthalmopathy. RNA transcripts yielded amplified TCR beta CDR3 regions. HTBI primers were used for first-round RT-PCR of the TCR CDR3. TCRdb reprocessed the multiplex PCR reads via MiXCR and lists one record per CDR3 protein. There are about 690,000 distinct CDR3 sequences in the sample; roughly a sixth occur only once, and 15% to 19% lies in the top ten. The sample comprised blood. The receptors originated from a man between 50 and 59 years old with Graves' hyperthyroidism.

The sample holds a few counts of this clonotype. This rearrangement joins TRBV25-1 to TRBJ2-5; possibly TRBD2 for D (7 bases). Trimming took off 4 bases at V and 13 bases at J, with 13 bases between the two ends. The CDR3 loop spans 11 amino acids. Germline CDR1 and CDR2: MGHDK and SYGVNS. This chain's CDR3 is CASSVGGPLYF. The CDR3 DNA sequence: TGTGCCAGCAGTGTGGGGGGGCCTCTGTACTTC.

At least ten counts were recorded for this clonotype. V and J are TRBV4-1 and TRBJ2-5; 7 nucleotides agree with TRBD2. V trimming: 0 bases; J trimming: 4 bases; junction bases outside the gene matches: 5. CDR3 length: 15 amino acids. Per germline, CDR1 MGHRA and CDR2 YSYEKL. The CDR3 here is CASSQDVASGETQYF. The CDR3 DNA reads TGCGCCAGCAGCCAAGATGTGGCTAGCGGAGAGACCCAGTACTTC.

This clonotype was observed a few times. The V call is TRBV13, the J call TRBJ2-7, with D maybe TRBD1 (5 bases). The CDR3 consists of 12 residues. The V end was cut by 8 bases, the J end by 0 bases, with 8 bases between. Germline assignment: CDR1 PRHDT and CDR2 FYEKMQ (reference sequence). CDR3 nucleotide sequence: TGTGCCAGCGGACATAGCTCCTACGAGCAGTACTTC. Amino acids: CASGHSSYEQYF.

The chain has TRBV9 and TRBJ2-3, with TRBD1 matching 7 bases. Germline-derived CDR1 and CDR2 are SGDLS and YYNGEE. This CDR3 spans 15 amino acids. The V gene end was trimmed by 2 bases and the J gene end by 4 bases; junction bases not matched to a gene: 7. CDR3 nucleotide sequence: TGTGCCAGCAGCGTCGGGACAGCCGGGGCAGATACGCAGTATTTT. Its protein product is CASSVGTAGADTQYF.

Notes on this clonotype: At one of its ends the junction is not consistent with the germline gene, which may arise from a read error. J is TRBJ1-1 and V is TRBV12-3 or TRBV12-4; D is unresolved. This CDR3 comprises 17 residues. CDR3 in DNA: TGTGGCAGCAATGTCCGTGTGAGCGTTCTCATGAACACTGAAGCTTTCTTT. Translating gives CGSNVRVSVLMNTEAFF.

The rearrangement links TRBV5-5 to TRBJ1-1; TRBD1 agrees at 7 bases. CDR1 and CDR2 from the germline V gene are SGHKS and YYEKEE (reference sequence). Germline trimming cut 6 bases from V and 1 base from J; bases unmatched to any gene: 6. This CDR3 is built from 14 residues. CDR3 residues: CASIPGTANTEAFF. The CDR3 nucleotides are TGTGCCAGCATCCCTGGGACAGCGAACACTGAAGCTTTCTTT.

This clonotype was counted ten times or more. The J gene is TRBJ2-3, the V gene TRBV6-1; 10 nucleotides line up with TRBD2. Germline V lookup: CDR1 MNHNS, CDR2 SASEGT. V was pared by 5 bases and J by 2 bases, with 7 bases of the junction left unmatched. The CDR3 spans 16 residues. CDR3 sequence: CASSSGLARTTDTQYF. In nucleotides, the CDR3 is TGTGCCAGCAGTTCGGGACTAGCGAGAACCACAGATACGCAGTATTTT.

This clonotype showed up just a few times. The chain links TRBV5-1 to TRBJ1-2; a weak D match, TRBD1 (6 bases). Trimming took 3 bases from V and 3 from J, leaving 27 bases between them. CDR3 length: 19 amino acids. Germline V gene data show CDR1 as SGHRS and CDR2 as YFSETQ. CDR3: CASSYFWKGGAPEDYGYTF. In DNA, the CDR3 is TGCGCCAGCAGCTACTTTTGGAAGGGGGGGGCCCCCGAGGACTATGGCTACACCTTC.

This chain links TRBV9 with TRBJ2-2, with TRBD2 matching over 8 bases. The CDR3 is made up of 19 amino acids. CDR1 SGDLS and CDR2 YYNGEE come from the germline V gene. The V and J ends lost 3 bases and 3 bases, in that order; junction bases with no gene match: 16. CDR3 loop: CASSERRAGAPSDTGELFF. Here the CDR3 DNA reads TGTGCCAGCAGCGAAAGAAGAGCGGGAGCCCCCTCTGACACCGGGGAGCTGTTTTTT.